This T cell receptor beta chain was sequenced for a study of T cells expressing NK-cell markers (dated by TCRdb to 2018 to 2021). Regarding the complete study: TCR beta-chain repertoires were profiled in sorted CD3+CD56+NKG2C+, CD3+CD56+NKG2C- and CD3+CD56-NKG2C+ T-cell subsets from several donors. Illumina HiSeq 2000/2500, MiSeq or NextSeq was used to sequence libraries as 2 x 150 bp reads. Randomly selected healthy volunteers, three men and five women, were used as the eight sequenced donors. Seven of the eight sequenced donors were HCMV-seropositive and one was HCMV-seronegative. Overall study outcomes, separate from this receptor: For roughly six donors, the dominant CD3+CD56+NKG2C+ clonotypes were among the top 10 CD8+ clonotypes and accounted for about 1.0-7.5% of CD8+ T cells. Those dominant clonotypes were again the most abundant among CD3+CD56-NKG2C+ cells in a handful of donors, at about 28.3-60.1%. Whether the expanded NKG2C-expressing T cell clones were specific for HCMV antigens remained unclear.

As to this clonotype: Its cognate antigen has yet to be identified.

A commercial ELISA kit detecting HCMV-specific IgG in serum was used to determine HCMV serostatus. Peripheral blood mononuclear cells were isolated from blood by Ficoll density gradient centrifugation. TCRdb shows the sequencer as Illumina HiSeq 2000. TCR beta cDNA libraries were made by 5'RACE template switching that added a universal primer site and unique molecular identifiers. Synthesis of cDNA was primed from the TCR beta constant segment and was followed by two consecutive PCR amplification steps. The study's processing was this. MIGEC was used to demultiplex reads and group reads by UMI, and MiTCR was used to assemble and quantify clonotypes. To remove erroneous sequences, TCR cDNA sequences were retained only when supported by two or more reads. Downstream repertoire analysis used the tcR package, and clonotypes were matched across fractions by CDR3 nucleotide sequence plus V segment. VDJmatch was used to annotate antigen specificity against VDJdb, with one amino acid substitution in CDR3 permitted. After reprocessing by TCRdb, each CDR3 protein sequence is one entry, and no DNA is given. In this record, the V and J calls reflect TCRdb's handling and not the investigators' own analysis. The data table for this sample lists a few hundred thousand distinct CDR3 sequences. The ten largest clones capture around 4.9% of the sample.

Reading the germline V gene gives CDR1 SGHDN and CDR2 FVKESK. The CDR3 covers 17 residues, taking in both the cysteine and the phenylalanine. The DNA is unrecorded. Source material: blood T cells: a sorted CD56 or NKG2C T cell subset, CD4+ or CD8+ T cells, or bulk PBMC T cells (not recorded which). This TCR was sampled from a man aged 18 to 69 in good health. The chain couples TRBV14 to TRBJ1-2. Here the CDR3 is given as CASSQDYGVTWGYGYTF.